This paragraph reports one TCR beta chain. What it binds is unknown. The sample is drawn from a study of identifying expanded T cells in peripheral blood. Germline V gene data show CDR1 as MNHEY and CDR2 as SMNVEV (reference sequence). Trimming pared 5 bases from V and 2 bases from J, leaving 12 bases between. CDR3 size: 14 residues. Study-wide findings and caveats: Differentially abundant clones: 1 to 1.5 between replicates, about 16 at about two weeks, around 20 at four. Two-week clone count variance significantly increased as total template count grew.

Assay: immunoSEQ multiplex PCR; the TCRdb copy retains only in-frame clones and omits some. The repertoire holds 80,000 to 95,000 clones, with more than 70% as singletons. Healthy donors had no documented immune events, such as infections, while sampled. This chain links TRBV27 with TRBJ1-1; TRBD1 is a possible D gene (5 bases). Sequencing input: blood. This TCR was sampled from a person aged 18-70 years in good health. Here the CDR3 DNA reads TGTGCCAGCAGTCTGCAGGGTGCCAACACTGAAGCTTTCTTT. Translation: CASSLQGANTEAFF.